This is a list of T cell receptor beta chains from one sample in a study of breast tumors, draining lymph nodes, adjacent tissues. TCRdb independently ran MiXCR on the multiplex PCR reads; one entry per CDR3 protein. The sample consists of 20,000 or so distinct CDR3 sequences, 43% of them appearing once. The sample comprised breast tumor tissue. The receptors were gathered from a female donor with breast cancer. Some clones in this sample may be carry-over from other donors' samples. CDR3s include the opening cysteine and the closing phenylalanine or tryptophan. D genes are given only for firm matches. Size tells how often a clone was seen (once, few, many) or the class of an expanded clone, and some rows leave it out.

j_call d_call clone_size v_call cdr3_length cdr3_nt cdr3_aa
TRBJ2-3 TRBD1 NA TRBV20-1 15 TGCAGTGCTAGAGGGGGGACAGGGGCCACAGATACGCAGTATTTT CSARGGTGATDTQYF
TRBJ2-7 NA many TRBV20-1 12 TGCAGTGCTAATGGAGTATCCTACGAGCAGTACTTC CSANGVSYEQYF
TRBJ2-2 TRBD2 NA TRBV7-3 18 TGTGCCAGCAGCTTAACGGGGGGGGCGGGAGGCGGAACCGGGGAGCTGTTTTTT CASSLTGGAGGGTGELFF
TRBJ1-2 NA NA TRBV9 14 TGTGCCAGCAGCGTAGCCCCGACTCCGGAGGGCTACACCTTC CASSVAPTPEGYTF
TRBJ1-5 TRBD1 NA TRBV20-1 14 TGCAGTGCTAGGGGACAGGGGTCGGATCAGCCCCAGCATTTT CSARGQGSDQPQHF
TRBJ1-4 TRBD1 NA TRBV2 14 TGTGCCAGCAGTGGTAGGACAGGGAGGGAAAAACTGTTTTTT CASSGRTGREKLFF
TRBJ2-5 NA NA TRBV6-1 13 TGTGCCAGCAGAGCCTACAGGGTGGAGACCCAGTACTTC CASRAYRVETQYF
TRBJ2-1 TRBD2 many TRBV9 15 TGTGCCAGCAGCGCTCTAGCGGGAGGGCGAAATGAGCAGTTCTTC CASSALAGGRNEQFF
TRBJ1-3 TRBD1 many TRBV6-1 16 TGTGCCAGCAGGTCCGGGACAGTGATCTCTGGAAACACCATATATTTT CASRSGTVISGNTIYF
TRBJ2-3 NA many TRBV20-1 10 TGCAGAGCCGGCGGGGATACGCAGTATTTT CRAGGDTQYF
TRBJ2-3 NA many TRBV29-1 12 TGCAGCGCTGCGGACAGCACAGATACGCAGTATTTT CSAADSTDTQYF
TRBJ1-6 NA many TRBV28 13 TGTGCCAGCAGTTTGGACGGAAATTCACCCCTCCACTTT CASSLDGNSPLHF
TRBJ2-1 TRBD2 NA TRBV10-3 12 TGTGCCATCGGGACTAGTAGTAATGAGCAGTTCTTC CAIGTSSNEQFF
TRBJ2-7 NA NA TRBV2 11 TGTGCCAGCACAGGGGACTACGAGCAGTACTTC CASTGDYEQYF
TRBJ2-1 TRBD2 NA TRBV20-1 16 TGCAGTGCTAAGGAGCTAGCGGGAGAGGGTTGGGATGAGCAGTTCTTC CSAKELAGEGWDEQFF
TRBJ2-7 NA NA TRBV5-4 14 TGTGCCAGCAGTTTTTCCCGGGACGGGTACGAGCAGTACTTC CASSFSRDGYEQYF
TRBJ2-7 TRBD2 many TRBV11-2 15 TGTGCCAGCAGCGTGGGGACTAGCGGGACCTACGAGCAGTACTTC CASSVGTSGTYEQYF